The text below deals with one TCR beta chain. This specimen belongs to a study of tumor-infiltrating lymphocytes in primary liver carcinoma. V was pared by 2 bases and J by 13 bases, with 24 bases between. CDR1 LGHNA and CDR2 YNFKEQ come from the germline V gene. The CDR3 totals 15 residues. Synthesis of TCR beta cDNA was carried out from approximately 470 ng total RNA with a constant-region primer. ARM-PCR was slightly modified, and three nested multiplex PCR rounds with it gave rise to the TCR beta libraries. With TRBV1-TRBV30 forward primers and a C-beta reverse primer, the first two PCR rounds were run for approximately 10 cycles each. Each CDR3 protein is one row after TCRdb ran MiXCR on the multiplex PCR reads. The sample includes 90,000 to 150,000 distinct CDR3 sequences, about two thirds of them seen just once. Unsorted bulk tissue (about 19-33 mg) underwent RNA and DNA co-extraction.

This chain uses TRBV4-2 with TRBJ2-7; D gene ambiguous. The receptor's source is an older woman with primary liver carcinoma and hepatitis B virus infection. Sequenced material: tumor-adjacent normal liver tissue. CDR3 protein: CASSQSRTDPYELYF. The CDR3 DNA reads as TGTGCCAGCAGCCAATCCAGGACGGACCCCTACGAGCTATACTTC.